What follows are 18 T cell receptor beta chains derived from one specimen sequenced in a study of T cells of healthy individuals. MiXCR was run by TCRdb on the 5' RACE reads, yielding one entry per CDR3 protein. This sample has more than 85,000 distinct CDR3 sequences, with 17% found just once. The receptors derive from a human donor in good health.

The CDR3: CASSLLVSEAFF. CDR3 nucleotide sequence: TGTGCCAGCAGTTTGTTGGTCTCTGAAGCTTTCTTT. The chain carries TRBV12-3 or TRBV12-4 and TRBJ1-1; the D is unclear. Trimming removed 3 bases at V and 6 bases at J, with 8 bases between. The CDR3 is 12 amino acids.

CDR3 in DNA: TGCAGTGCTAGAGGAGGAGGGACAGTCGCCTACGAGCAGTACTTC. Translating gives CSARGGGTVAYEQYF. The gene calls are TRBV20-1 and TRBJ2-7; the D gene is possibly TRBD1 (7 bases). The CDR3 consists of 15 residues. Trimming stripped 1 base from V and 2 bases from J, with 15 bases between. Looked up from germline, CDR1 is DFQATT and CDR2 is SNEGSKA (reference sequence).

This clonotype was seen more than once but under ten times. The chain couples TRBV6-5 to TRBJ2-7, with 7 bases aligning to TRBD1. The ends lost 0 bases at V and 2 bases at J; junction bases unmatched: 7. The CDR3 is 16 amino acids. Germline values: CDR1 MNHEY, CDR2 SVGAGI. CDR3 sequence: CASSYSMRTGPYEQYF. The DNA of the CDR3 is TGTGCCAGCAGTTACTCGATGAGGACAGGCCCCTACGAGCAGTACTTC.

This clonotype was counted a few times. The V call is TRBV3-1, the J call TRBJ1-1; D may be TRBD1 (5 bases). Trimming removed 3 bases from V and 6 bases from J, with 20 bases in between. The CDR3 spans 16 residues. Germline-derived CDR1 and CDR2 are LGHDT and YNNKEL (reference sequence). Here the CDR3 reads CASSQSRALGDPEAFF. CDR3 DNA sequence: TGTGCCAGCAGCCAGAGTAGGGCCCTCGGGGACCCTGAAGCTTTCTTT.

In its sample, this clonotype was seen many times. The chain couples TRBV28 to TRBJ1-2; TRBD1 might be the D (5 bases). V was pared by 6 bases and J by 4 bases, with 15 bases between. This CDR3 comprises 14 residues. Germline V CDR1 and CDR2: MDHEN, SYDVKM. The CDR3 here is CASRPGGSGYGYTF. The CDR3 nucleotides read TGTGCCAGCAGACCCGGGGGGTCAGGCTATGGCTACACCTTC.

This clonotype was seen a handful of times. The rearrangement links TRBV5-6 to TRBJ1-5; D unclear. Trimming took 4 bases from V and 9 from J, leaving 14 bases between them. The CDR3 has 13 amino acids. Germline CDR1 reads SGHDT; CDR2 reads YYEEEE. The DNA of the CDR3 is TGTGCCAGCAGCGTTACAGTGGATGGGCCCCAGCATTTT. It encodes CASSVTVDGPQHF.

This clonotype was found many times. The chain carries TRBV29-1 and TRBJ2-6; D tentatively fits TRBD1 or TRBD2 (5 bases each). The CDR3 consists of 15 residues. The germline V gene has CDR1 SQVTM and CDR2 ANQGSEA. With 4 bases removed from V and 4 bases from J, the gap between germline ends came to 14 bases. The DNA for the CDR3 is TGCAGCGTTGGTGTGGGGGTGCCAGGGGCCAACGTCCTGACTTTC. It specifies CSVGVGVPGANVLTF.

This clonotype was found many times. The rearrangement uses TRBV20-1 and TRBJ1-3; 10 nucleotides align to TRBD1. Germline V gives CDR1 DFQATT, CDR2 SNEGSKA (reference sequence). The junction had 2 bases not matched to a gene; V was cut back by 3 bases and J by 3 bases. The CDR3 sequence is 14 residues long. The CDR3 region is CSARTGGFGNTIYF. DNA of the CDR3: TGCAGTGCTAGGACAGGGGGCTTTGGAAACACCATATATTTT.

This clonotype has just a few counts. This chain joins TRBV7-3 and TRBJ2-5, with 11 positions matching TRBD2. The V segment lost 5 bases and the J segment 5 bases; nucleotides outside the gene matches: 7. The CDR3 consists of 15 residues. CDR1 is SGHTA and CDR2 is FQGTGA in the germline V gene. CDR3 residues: CASSLSGGGVETQYF. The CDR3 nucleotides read TGTGCCAGCAGCCTTAGCGGGGGGGGAGTGGAGACCCAGTACTTC.

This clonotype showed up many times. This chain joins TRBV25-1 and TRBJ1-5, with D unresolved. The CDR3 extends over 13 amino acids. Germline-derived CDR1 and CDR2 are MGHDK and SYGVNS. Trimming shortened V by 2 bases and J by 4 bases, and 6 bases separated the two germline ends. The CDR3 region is CASSENWNQPQHF. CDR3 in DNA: TGTGCCAGCAGTGAAAACTGGAATCAGCCCCAGCATTTT.

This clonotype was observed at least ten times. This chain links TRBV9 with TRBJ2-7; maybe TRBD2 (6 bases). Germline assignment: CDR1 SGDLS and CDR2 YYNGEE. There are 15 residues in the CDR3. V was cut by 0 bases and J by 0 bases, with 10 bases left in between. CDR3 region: CASSVGPGDSYEQYF. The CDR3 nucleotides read TGTGCCAGCAGCGTAGGCCCGGGGGACTCCTACGAGCAGTACTTC.

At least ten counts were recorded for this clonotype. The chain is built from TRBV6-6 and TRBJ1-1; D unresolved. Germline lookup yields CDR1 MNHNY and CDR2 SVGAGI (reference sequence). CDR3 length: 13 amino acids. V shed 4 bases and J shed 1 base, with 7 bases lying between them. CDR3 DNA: TGTGCCAGCAGTTCCACAGAGAACACTGAAGCTTTCTTT. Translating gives CASSSTENTEAFF.

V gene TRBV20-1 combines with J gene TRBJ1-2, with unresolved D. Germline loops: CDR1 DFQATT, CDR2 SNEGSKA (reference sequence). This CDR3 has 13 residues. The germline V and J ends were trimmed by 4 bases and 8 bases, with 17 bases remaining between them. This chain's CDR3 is CSANRRPPRGYTF. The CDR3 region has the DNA TGCAGTGCTAACCGACGACCGCCGAGGGGCTACACCTTC.

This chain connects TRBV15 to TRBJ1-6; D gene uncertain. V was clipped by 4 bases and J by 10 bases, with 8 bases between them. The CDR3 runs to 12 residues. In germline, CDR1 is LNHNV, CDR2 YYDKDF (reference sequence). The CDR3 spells CATSTRRSPLHF. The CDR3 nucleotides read TGTGCCACCAGCACCCGACGGTCACCCCTCCACTTT.

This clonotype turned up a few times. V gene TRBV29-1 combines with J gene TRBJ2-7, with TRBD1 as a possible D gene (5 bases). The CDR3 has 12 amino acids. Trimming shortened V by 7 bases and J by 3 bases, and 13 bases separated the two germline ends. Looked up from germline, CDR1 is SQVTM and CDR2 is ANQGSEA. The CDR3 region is CSGGRAYYEQYF. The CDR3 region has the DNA TGCAGCGGGGGCCGGGCATACTACGAGCAGTACTTC.

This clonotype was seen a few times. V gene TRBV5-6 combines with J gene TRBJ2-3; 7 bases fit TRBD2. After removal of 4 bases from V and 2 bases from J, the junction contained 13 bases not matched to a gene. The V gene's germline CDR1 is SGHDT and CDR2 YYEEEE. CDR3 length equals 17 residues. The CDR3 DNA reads TGTGCCAGCAGCCCCGGACATCGCGGGGGAATCACAGATACGCAGTATTTT. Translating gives CASSPGHRGGITDTQYF.

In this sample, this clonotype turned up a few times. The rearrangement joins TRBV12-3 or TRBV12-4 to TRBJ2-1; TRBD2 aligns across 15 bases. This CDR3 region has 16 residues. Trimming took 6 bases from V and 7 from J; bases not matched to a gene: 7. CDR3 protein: CASSRPGLAGGNEQFF. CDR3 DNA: TGTGCCAGCAGCCGCCCGGGACTAGCGGGGGGAAATGAGCAGTTCTTC.

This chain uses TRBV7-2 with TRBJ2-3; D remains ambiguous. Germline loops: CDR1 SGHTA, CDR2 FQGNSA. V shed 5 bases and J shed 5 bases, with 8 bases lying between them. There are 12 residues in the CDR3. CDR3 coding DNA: TGTGCCAGCAGCCCCCTTCAAGATACGCAGTATTTT. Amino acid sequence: CASSPLQDTQYF.